This TCR beta chain was documented in a study of human T cells and chemical hapten exposure. Overall study context: Chiefly women, the patients showed alopecia areata, totalis or universalis.

It was the library that attached unique molecular identifiers to individual cDNA molecules. Each CDR3 protein is one row after TCRdb ran MiXCR on the RACE reads. The data hold around 250,000 distinct CDR3 sequences, with about 8.6% observed a single time. A word on this clonotype: Its antigen remains unknown.

Time point specified: pre-sensitization, week 0. The treatment is: therapeutic diphenylcyclopropenone sensitization with weekly scalp DPC. At patch-test visits, sampling came before the patch test. CDR3 length: 16 residues. Germline-derived CDR1 and CDR2 are SGDLS and YYNGEE. Trimming at V came to 4 bases and at J to 10 bases, leaving 15 bases not matched to a gene. The study, taken as a whole, reports: Once DPC sensitization occurred, TCRs above 1 in 1000 frequency showed no change.

The chain uses TRBV9 and TRBJ2-1; 9 bases match TRBD2. The sequence derives from a middle-aged woman with alopecia areata. Some clones in this sample may be carry-over from other donors' samples. The specimen was whole blood, collected in connection with sensitization to the hapten diphenylcyclopropenone (DPC). The CDR3 DNA follows: TGTGCCAGCAGCCCTGGACCTACGCGGGAGGGCCGGGAGCAGTTCTTC. As protein: CASSPGPTREGREQFF. Full variable domain (outside the CDR3, taken from reference TRBV9 and TRBJ2-1): DSGVTQTPKHLITATGQRVTLRCSPRSGDLSVYWYQQSLDQGLQFLIQYYNGEERAKGNILERFSAQQFPDLHSELNLSSLELGDSALYFCASSPGPTREGREQFFGPGTRLTVL.